This TCR beta chain comes out of a study of OX40 agonist ivuxolimab in advanced cancers. Study-level information: Every patient in dose escalation had hepatocellular carcinoma, melanoma, renal cell or head and neck cancer. Previous treatment with anti-PD-1, anti-PD-L1 or anti-CTLA-4 therapy was allowed; under 50% had received some.

CDR1 is MRHNA and CDR2 is SNTAGT in the germline V gene. Trimming pared 3 bases from V and 3 bases from J, leaving 2 bases between. CDR3 length: 12 residues. Broader study findings: Clonal expansion was among the lowest in partial responders at 0.1-3.0 mg/kg, especially CD8+.

Concerning this clone: What it binds is unknown.

TCRdb keeps only in-frame clones here, not all; method: immunoSEQ multiplex PCR. This sample has about 33,000 clones; more than 70% occur once, and the top ten carry around 21%. Individuals having autoimmune disease history or systemic immunosuppression were not enrolled. The material was CD4+ or CD8+ T cells sorted from blood, obtained in a trial of the OX40 agonist ivuxolimab. This clonotype originated in an adult with an advanced solid tumor such as melanoma, head and neck, liver or kidney cancer. The chain recombines TRBV6-4 with TRBJ2-2; no clear D gene. CDR3 residues: CASSEYTGELFF. CDR3 in DNA: TGTGCCAGCAGTGAATACACCGGGGAGCTGTTTTTT.